A single sample gave rise to the 3 T cell receptor beta chains below, sequenced in a study of control samples from healthy donors and cancer patients. TCRdb's table, derived via immunoSEQ multiplex PCR, lists solely in-frame clones and lacks some. The profile covers 160,000 or so clones, with about 90% appearing a single time and about 0.73% taken by the ten largest. Sequencing used blood. Every receptor here comes from a woman between 25 and 40 years old in good health.

This sequence joins TRBV4-1 and TRBJ1-5; D uncertain. CDR3 length: 15 amino acids. V lost 1 base and J lost 4, with 11 bases in between. Germline V gene lookup returns CDR1 MGHRA and CDR2 YSYEKL. The CDR3 DNA reads TGCGCCAGCAGCCAAGGGGTAGGAGGGAATCAGCCCCAGCATTTT. This translates into CASSQGVGGNQPQHF.

CDR3 sequence reads: CATSRRRGTEAFF. The CDR3 coding sequence is TGTGCCACCAGCAGACGGAGAGGGACTGAAGCTTTCTTT. V is TRBV15 and J is TRBJ1-1; D unclear. The CDR3 is 13 amino acids. Trimming left V 2 bases short and J 5 bases short, with 9 bases between. Germline V lookup: CDR1 LNHNV, CDR2 YYDKDF (reference sequence).

This clone has only a few counts. The CDR3 coding sequence is TGTGCCAGCACCCGCCCGGGACAGTCCTACGAGCAGTACTTC. This sequence encodes CASTRPGQSYEQYF. The chain joins TRBV7-3 to TRBJ2-7; 7 bases are a match to TRBD1. Losses at the gene ends were 7 bases for V and 1 base for J; bases not matched to a gene: 7. CDR1 is SGHTA and CDR2 is FQGTGA in the germline V gene. This CDR3 is 14 amino acids long.